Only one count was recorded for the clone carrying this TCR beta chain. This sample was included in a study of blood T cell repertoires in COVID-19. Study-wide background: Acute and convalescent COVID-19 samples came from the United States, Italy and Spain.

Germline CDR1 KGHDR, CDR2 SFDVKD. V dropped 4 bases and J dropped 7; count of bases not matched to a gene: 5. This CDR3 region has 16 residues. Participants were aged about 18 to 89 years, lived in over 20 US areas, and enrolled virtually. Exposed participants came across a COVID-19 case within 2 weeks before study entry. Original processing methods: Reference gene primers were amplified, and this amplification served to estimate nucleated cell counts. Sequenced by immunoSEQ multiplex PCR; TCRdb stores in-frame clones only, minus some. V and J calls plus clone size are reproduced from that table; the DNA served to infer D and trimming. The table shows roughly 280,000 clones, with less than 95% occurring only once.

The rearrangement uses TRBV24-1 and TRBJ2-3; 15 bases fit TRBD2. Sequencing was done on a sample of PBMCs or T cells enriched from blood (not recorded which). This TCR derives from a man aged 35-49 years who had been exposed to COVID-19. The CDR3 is CATSDRTSGRVNTQYF. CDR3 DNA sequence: TGTGCCACCAGTGACCGGACTAGCGGGAGGGTGAATACGCAGTATTTT.